A selection of T cell receptor beta chains follows, all from one sample in a study of early T cells in non-severe SARS-CoV-2 infection. TCRdb fed the 5' RACE reads into MiXCR, producing one record per CDR3 protein. The sample has approximately 79,000 distinct CDR3 sequences, roughly 13% seen once. The sequencing input was whole blood. These receptors came from an adult who was a healthcare worker with PCR-confirmed SARS-CoV-2 infection or an uninfected control (not recorded which). Each CDR3 is given with its conserved first and last residue. The D gene is left open where the match is weak. For some rows the clone size is stated as once, few or many, or as a class when expanded; others skip it.

CDR3 length	V gene	J gene	D gene	clone size	CDR3 DNA	CDR3 protein
12	TRBV12-3/TRBV12-4	TRBJ2-1	-	many	TGTGCCAGCAGTCGAGACTACAATGAGCAGTTCTTC	CASSRDYNEQFF
15	TRBV11-2	TRBJ2-1	-	few	TGTGCCAGCAGCCCCAGCCGGGGGGCGGGCAATGAGCAGTTCTTC	CASSPSRGAGNEQFF
13	TRBV27	TRBJ2-3	-	many	TGTGCCAGCAGTCACCCTTCGATTAAAACGCAGTATTTT	CASSHPSIKTQYF
16	TRBV4-2	TRBJ2-7	TRBD1	-	TGTGCCAGCAGCCATCAGACAGGGGGCGAGCGGTACGAGCAGTACTTC	CASSHQTGGERYEQYF
12	TRBV29-1	TRBJ2-1	-	-	TGCAGCGTTGAATCGCCAGGTGATGAGCAGTTCTTC	CSVESPGDEQFF
15	TRBV28	TRBJ2-7	-	-	TGTGCCAGCAGTCAACCGAGGGAGATTTCCTACGAGCAGTACTTC	CASSQPREISYEQYF
13	TRBV10-2	TRBJ2-7	-	few	TGCGCCACAGATAGCGGTCTCGCCGGCGAGCAGTACTTC	CATDSGLAGEQYF
15	TRBV6-4	TRBJ2-2	TRBD1	-	TGTGCCAGCAGTGACGGGCAGGGGGCCGGCGGGGAGCTGTTTTTT	CASSDGQGAGGELFF
20	TRBV7-2	TRBJ2-6	-	-	TGTGCCAGCAGCTTTCCCCGGGGGCCCGGCTTCGGCTCTGGGGCCAACGTCCTGACTTTC	CASSFPRGPGFGSGANVLTF
16	TRBV7-9	TRBJ2-1	TRBD2	many	TGTGCCAGCAGCCCAGATAGCGGGAGCTCCTACAATGAGCAGTTCTTC	CASSPDSGSSYNEQFF
15	TRBV28	TRBJ1-5	-	many	TGTGCCAGCAGTTTTGAAGGTCAGCCCAATCAGCCCCAGCATTTT	CASSFEGQPNQPQHF
15	TRBV13	TRBJ2-7	TRBD1	many	TGTGCCAGCAGCGGACAGGGGGCGTCGGACTACGAGCAGTACTTC	CASSGQGASDYEQYF
11	TRBV27	TRBJ2-3	-	many	TGTGCCAGCGGTTTAGGAGATACGCAGTATTTT	CASGLGDTQYF
15	TRBV10-2	TRBJ1-3	-	many	TGCGCCAGCAGGGAAAAGGAGGACTCTGGAAACACCATATATTTT	CASREKEDSGNTIYF
11	TRBV20-1	TRBJ2-7	-	few	TGCAGTGCTAGCTGGAGGGGCGAGCAGTACTTC	CSASWRGEQYF
16	TRBV15	TRBJ2-1	TRBD2	many	TGTGCCACCAGCCAACTAAAGGGACTAGCGGGAAATGAGCAGTTCTTC	CATSQLKGLAGNEQFF
13	TRBV7-8	TRBJ2-7	-	few	TGTGCCAGCAGCCGGGGGGCTAGCGCTGAGCAGTACTTC	CASSRGASAEQYF
14	TRBV11-2	TRBJ2-2	-	-	TGTGTCAGCAGCGCGGGACCGAACTCCGGGGAGCTGTTTTTT	CVSSAGPNSGELFF
15	TRBV6-1	TRBJ1-3	-	few	TGTGCCAGCAGGATTAGACCAGGGGCCGGAAACACCATATATTTT	CASRIRPGAGNTIYF
14	TRBV7-9	TRBJ2-4	-	few	TGTGCCAGCAGCTTACAACTAGCCAAAAACATTCAGTACTTC	CASSLQLAKNIQYF
15	TRBV19	TRBJ2-5	-	-	TGTGCCAGTAGGTATGGTGGAGGGGCCGGAGAGACCCAGTACTTC	CASRYGGGAGETQYF
15	TRBV11-2	TRBJ2-2	TRBD2	few	TGTGCCAGCAGCTTGAGCGGGACGAACACCGGGGAGCTGTTTTTT	CASSLSGTNTGELFF